These T cell receptor beta chains were read from a single sample in a study of identical twins. TCRdb re-called the 5' RACE reads with MiXCR, one entry per CDR3 protein. This table has approximately 700,000 distinct CDR3 sequences, 15% to 20% appearing once. This same sample was also part of a study on T cells expressing NK-cell markers.

The sequenced sample consisted of PBMCs. The receptors here all came from a woman aged 18-30 years in good health. The CDR3 runs from the conserved cysteine through the conserved F or W. The D gene is left open where the match is weak. Rows give clone size only sometimes, using once, few, many, or a class for an expanded clone.

TRBV5-1,-,TRBJ1-2,-,CASTYDPGANYGYTF,TGCGCCAGCACTTATGACCCGGGAGCCAACTATGGCTACACCTTC
TRBV20-1,TRBD1,TRBJ2-7,-,CSALNRGYEQYF,TGCAGTGCGCTGAACAGGGGCTACGAGCAGTACTTC
TRBV9,-,TRBJ1-1,few,CASSVGGGYTEAFF,TGTGCCAGCAGCGTAGGCGGGGGGTACACTGAAGCTTTCTTT
TRBV12-3/TRBV12-4,-,TRBJ2-1,many,CASSYLWEQFF,TGTGCCAGCAGCTACCTATGGGAGCAGTTCTTC
TRBV4-1,-,TRBJ1-5,few,CASSQAGSRADSSNQPQHF,TGCGCCAGCAGCCAAGCGGGGTCACGGGCTGACAGTAGCAATCAGCCCCAGCATTTT
TRBV27,-,TRBJ2-7,-,CASSLTRAPDEQYF,TGTGCCAGCAGTTTAACAAGGGCACCGGACGAGCAGTACTTC
TRBV15,TRBD1,TRBJ2-1,-,CATSREDRGRSGLGEQFF,TGTGCCACCAGCAGAGAAGACAGGGGGCGATCCGGTCTGGGGGAGCAGTTCTTC
TRBV12-3/TRBV12-4,-,TRBJ1-2,many,CASSPLVGYTF,TGTGCCAGCAGTCCACTGGTGGGCTACACCTTC
TRBV20-1,TRBD1,TRBJ2-1,-,CSADLPGQGGRVSYNEQFF,TGCAGTGCCGACCTCCCGGGACAGGGGGGACGAGTCTCCTACAATGAGCAGTTCTTC
TRBV6-1,TRBD1,TRBJ1-2,-,CASSTRQGHYGYTF,TGTGCCAGCAGCACCAGACAGGGCCACTATGGCTACACCTTC
TRBV10-3,-,TRBJ2-7,-,CAISEHIYEQYF,TGTGCCATCAGTGAACACATCTACGAGCAGTACTTC
TRBV10-3,-,TRBJ2-7,few,CAISDRAGEQYF,TGTGCCATCAGTGACAGGGCAGGCGAGCAGTACTTC
TRBV20-1,-,TRBJ2-7,-,CSASRPYEIYEQYF,TGCAGTGCTAGCCGACCCTATGAGATCTACGAGCAGTACTTC
TRBV7-8,-,TRBJ2-7,few,CASSLGSAGSEQYF,TGTGCCAGCAGCTTAGGTTCGGCAGGGTCCGAGCAGTACTTC
TRBV7-2,TRBD2,TRBJ2-1,once,CASSLGTSGRARGYNEQFF,TGTGCCAGCAGCTTAGGGACTAGCGGGAGGGCCAGGGGCTACAATGAGCAGTTCTTC
TRBV5-4,-,TRBJ2-3,few,CASSLALAGDTQYF,TGTGCCAGCAGCTTAGCACTTGCTGGGGATACGCAGTATTTT
TRBV6-6,-,TRBJ1-3,few,CASSHLGGNTIYF,TGTGCCAGCAGCCACCTGGGGGGAAACACCATATATTTT
TRBV12-3/TRBV12-4,-,TRBJ1-1,-,CASSLAATVNTEAFF,TGTGCCAGCAGTTTAGCGGCCACAGTGAACACTGAAGCTTTCTTT
TRBV27,-,TRBJ2-7,few,CASSLRGTPINEQYF,TGTGCCAGCAGTTTACGTGGGACTCCCATCAACGAGCAGTACTTC
TRBV7-2,TRBD1,TRBJ2-3,-,CASLSGTGADTQYF,TGTGCCAGCTTATCCGGGACAGGCGCAGATACGCAGTATTTT
TRBV5-1,-,TRBJ2-5,-,CASTPWDPVQETQYF,TGCGCCAGCACCCCTTGGGACCCTGTCCAAGAGACCCAGTACTTC
TRBV14,-,TRBJ1-1,few,CASSQYGNTEAFF,TGTGCCAGCAGCCAGTATGGGAACACTGAAGCTTTCTTT
TRBV12-3/TRBV12-4,TRBD1,TRBJ1-1,-,CASSGPVTGDTEAFF,TGTGCCAGCAGTGGGCCCGTGACAGGGGACACTGAAGCTTTCTTT
TRBV5-1,-,TRBJ2-3,-,CASTGRPGTDTQYF,TGCGCCAGCACCGGGCGACCGGGAACAGATACGCAGTATTTT
TRBV12-3/TRBV12-4,-,TRBJ1-1,many,CASSLDGAEAFF,TGTGCCAGCAGCTTAGATGGCGCTGAAGCTTTCTTT
TRBV7-2,TRBD2,TRBJ2-7,-,CASSLANLAGVSYEQYF,TGTGCCAGCAGCTTAGCAAATCTAGCGGGGGTCTCCTACGAGCAGTACTTC
TRBV20-1,-,TRBJ2-5,few,CSAELETQYF,TGCAGTGCCGAGCTGGAGACCCAGTACTTC
TRBV20-1,TRBD2,TRBJ2-5,few,CSAADPSGAFVETQYF,TGCAGTGCCGCTGATCCTAGCGGGGCGTTTGTAGAGACCCAGTACTTC